Detailed here is one T cell receptor beta chain. No antigen is known for it. The donors, all healthy, were Caucasians living in Russia, aged about 6 to 90. It was with a sample-barcoded 5' primer and a J-beta primer mix that a second PCR of roughly 7 to 12 cycles was run. All cDNA molecules were each tagged by a template-switch adaptor with 12 random nucleotides. MiXCR was run by TCRdb on the 5' RACE reads, yielding one entry per CDR3 protein. The sample contains hundreds of thousands of distinct CDR3 sequences, about 34% of which appear only once. This CDR3 comprises 14 residues. Germline V CDR1 and CDR2: SQVTM, ANQGSEA. V dropped 4 bases and J dropped 6 bases, with 18 bases sitting between them. The data were obtained in a study of blood T cells in healthy people across ages. Broader study findings: Diversity of TCR beta correlated strongly with naive T cell percentage. In older individuals, TCR beta diversity per million T cells was lower, falling roughly linearly with age.

The sequence was obtained from a woman of 80 years or more in good health. This chain joins TRBV29-1 and TRBJ1-2, with D maybe TRBD1 (6 bases). The source material was blood. CDR3 in amino acids: CSVGGRPEAHGYTF. CDR3 DNA: TGCAGCGTTGGGGGGCGGCCAGAAGCTCATGGCTACACCTTC.